This TCR beta chain was captured in a study of OX40 agonist ivuxolimab in advanced cancers. The wider study: Mean age approximately 59 years, range roughly 20 to 85; approximately 80% male. Findings and limits, study-wide: The CD4+ and CD8+ T cells in the blood had expanded clonally by week 6 at 0.1 to 3.0 mg/kg.

Germline CDR1 MNHNS, CDR2 SASEGT. The CDR3 has 14 amino acids. The ends lost 2 bases at V and 8 bases at J; junction bases unmatched: 7. On this clone: Antigen: not known.

Using immunoSEQ multiplex PCR, the repertoire was profiled, and TCRdb retains in-frame clones only, with some absent. The sample holds roughly 23,000 clones, approximately 85% seen once. V is TRBV6-1 and J is TRBJ1-2, with 8 bases matching TRBD1. The sample here was CD4+ or CD8+ T cells sorted from blood, taken in a trial of the OX40 agonist ivuxolimab. The clonotype was recovered from an adult with an advanced solid tumor such as melanoma, head and neck, liver or kidney cancer. As DNA, the CDR3 is TGTGCCAGCAGTGAAACCGGGACAGGAGACGGCTACACCTTC. Protein sequence: CASSETGTGDGYTF.